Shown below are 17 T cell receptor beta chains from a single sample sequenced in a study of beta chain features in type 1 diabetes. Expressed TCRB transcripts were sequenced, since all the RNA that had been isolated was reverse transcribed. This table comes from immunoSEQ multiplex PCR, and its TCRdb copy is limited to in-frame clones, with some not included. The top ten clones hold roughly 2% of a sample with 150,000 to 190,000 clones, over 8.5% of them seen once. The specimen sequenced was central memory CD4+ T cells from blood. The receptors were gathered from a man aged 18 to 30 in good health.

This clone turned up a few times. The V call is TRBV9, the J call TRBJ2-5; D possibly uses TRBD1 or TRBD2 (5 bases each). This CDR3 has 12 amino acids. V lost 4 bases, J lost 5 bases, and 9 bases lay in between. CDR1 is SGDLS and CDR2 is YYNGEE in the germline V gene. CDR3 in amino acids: CASSFRDETQYF. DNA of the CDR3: TGTGCCAGCAGCTTCAGGGACGAGACCCAGTACTTC.

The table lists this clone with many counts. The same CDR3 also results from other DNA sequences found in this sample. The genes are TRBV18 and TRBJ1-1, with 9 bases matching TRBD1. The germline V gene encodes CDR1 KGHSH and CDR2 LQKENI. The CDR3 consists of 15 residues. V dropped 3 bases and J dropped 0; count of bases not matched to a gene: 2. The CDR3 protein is CASSPGQGMNTEAFF. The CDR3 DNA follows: TGTGCCAGCTCACCGGGACAGGGAATGAACACTGAAGCTTTCTTT.

For the CDR3, the DNA is TGTGCCAGCAGCCCATCCCGGGCCTCGGAGGGGACCCAGTACTTC. Translation gives CASSPSRASEGTQYF. The chain has TRBV7-2 and TRBJ2-5; possible D gene TRBD2, 6 bases. Germline lookup yields CDR1 SGHTA and CDR2 FQGNSA. V was trimmed by 5 bases and J by 7 bases, leaving 20 bases between them. The CDR3 is 15 residues long.

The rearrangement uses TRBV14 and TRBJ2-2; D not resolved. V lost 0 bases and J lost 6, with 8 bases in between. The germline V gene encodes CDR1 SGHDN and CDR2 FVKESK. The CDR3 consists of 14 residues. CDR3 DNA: TGTGCCAGCAGCCAAGATTACCCCCCCGGGGAGCTGTTTTTT. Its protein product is CASSQDYPPGELFF.

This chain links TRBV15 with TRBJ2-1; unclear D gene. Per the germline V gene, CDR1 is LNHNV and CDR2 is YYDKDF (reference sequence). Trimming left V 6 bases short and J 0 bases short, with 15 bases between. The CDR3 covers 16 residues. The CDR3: CATRGSESHSYNEQFF. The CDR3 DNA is TGTGCCACCAGAGGCTCTGAGTCACACTCCTACAATGAGCAGTTCTTC.

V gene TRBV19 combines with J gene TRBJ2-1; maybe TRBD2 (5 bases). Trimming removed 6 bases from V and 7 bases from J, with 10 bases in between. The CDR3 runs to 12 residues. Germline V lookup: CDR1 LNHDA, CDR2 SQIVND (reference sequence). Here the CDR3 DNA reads TGTGCCAGTAGGAACTGGAGGAATGAGCAGTTCTTC. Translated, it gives CASRNWRNEQFF.

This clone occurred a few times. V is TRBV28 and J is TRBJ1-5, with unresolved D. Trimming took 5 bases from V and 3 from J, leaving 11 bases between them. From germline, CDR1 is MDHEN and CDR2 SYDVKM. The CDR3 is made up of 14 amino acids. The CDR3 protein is CASSLSSSNQPQHF. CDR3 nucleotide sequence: TGTGCCAGCAGTCTCTCCTCCTCCAATCAGCCCCAGCATTTT.

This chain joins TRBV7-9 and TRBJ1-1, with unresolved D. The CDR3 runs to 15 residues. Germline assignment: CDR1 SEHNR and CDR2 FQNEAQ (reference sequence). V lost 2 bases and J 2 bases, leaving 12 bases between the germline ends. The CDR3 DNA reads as TGTGCCAGCAGCTTAAGGCAGGTTGGAAACACTGAAGCTTTCTTT. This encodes CASSLRQVGNTEAFF.

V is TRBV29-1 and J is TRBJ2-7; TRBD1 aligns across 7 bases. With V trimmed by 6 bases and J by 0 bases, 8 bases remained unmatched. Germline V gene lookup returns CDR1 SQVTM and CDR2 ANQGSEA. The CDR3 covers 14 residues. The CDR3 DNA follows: TGCAGCGTAGCTAGGGACAGAGTCTCCTACGAGCAGTACTTC. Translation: CSVARDRVSYEQYF.

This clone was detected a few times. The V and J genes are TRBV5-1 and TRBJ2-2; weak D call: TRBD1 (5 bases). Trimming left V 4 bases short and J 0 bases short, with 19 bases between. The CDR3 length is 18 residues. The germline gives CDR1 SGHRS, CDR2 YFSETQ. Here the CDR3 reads CASSLRLRTQANTGELFF. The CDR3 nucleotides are TGCGCCAGCAGCCTCCGGTTAAGGACACAAGCGAACACCGGGGAGCTGTTTTTT.

This chain's CDR3 is CASSFGRSTEAFF. CDR3 coding DNA: TGTGCCAGCAGTTTCGGACGGAGCACTGAAGCTTTCTTT. The J gene is TRBJ1-1, the V gene TRBV28; D gene uncertain. V lost 3 bases and J 4 bases, leaving 9 bases between the germline ends. The germline gives CDR1 MDHEN, CDR2 SYDVKM. The CDR3 runs 13 residues.

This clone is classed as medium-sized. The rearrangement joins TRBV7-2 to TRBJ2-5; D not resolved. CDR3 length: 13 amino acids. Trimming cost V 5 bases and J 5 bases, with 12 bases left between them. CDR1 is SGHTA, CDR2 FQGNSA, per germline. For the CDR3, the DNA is TGTGCCAGCAGCCGGAAAGCTCGGGAGACCCAGTACTTC. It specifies CASSRKARETQYF.

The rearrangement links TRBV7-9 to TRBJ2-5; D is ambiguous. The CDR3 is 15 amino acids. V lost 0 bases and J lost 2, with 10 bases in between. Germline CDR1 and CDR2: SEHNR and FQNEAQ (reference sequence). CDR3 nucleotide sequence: TGTGCCAGCAGCTTAGCTGAAACACCTCAAGAGACCCAGTACTTC. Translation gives CASSLAETPQETQYF.

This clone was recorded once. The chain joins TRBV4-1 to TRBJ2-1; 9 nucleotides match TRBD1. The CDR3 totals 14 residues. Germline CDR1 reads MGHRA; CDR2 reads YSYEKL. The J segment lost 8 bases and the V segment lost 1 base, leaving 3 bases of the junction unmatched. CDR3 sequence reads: CASSQVTGGDEQFF. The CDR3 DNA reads TGCGCCAGCAGCCAAGTGACAGGGGGGGATGAGCAGTTCTTC.

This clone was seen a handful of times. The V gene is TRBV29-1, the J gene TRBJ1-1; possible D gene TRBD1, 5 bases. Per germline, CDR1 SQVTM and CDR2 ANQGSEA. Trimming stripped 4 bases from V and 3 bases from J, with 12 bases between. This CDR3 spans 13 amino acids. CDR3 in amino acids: CSVGSGGYTEAFF. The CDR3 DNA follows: TGCAGCGTTGGTTCGGGGGGTTACACTGAAGCTTTCTTT.

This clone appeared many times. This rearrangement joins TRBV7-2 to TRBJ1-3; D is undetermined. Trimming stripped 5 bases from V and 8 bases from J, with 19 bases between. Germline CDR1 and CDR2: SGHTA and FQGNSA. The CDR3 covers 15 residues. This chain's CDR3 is CASSPEASVWDTIYF. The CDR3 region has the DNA TGTGCCAGCAGCCCCGAAGCGTCAGTTTGGGACACCATATATTTT. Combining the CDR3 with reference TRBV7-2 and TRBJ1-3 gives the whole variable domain GAGVSQSPSNKVTEKGKDVELRCDPISGHTALYWYRQSLGQGLEFLIYFQGNSAPDKSGLPSDRFSAERTGGSVSTLTIQRTQQEDSAVYLCASSPEASVWDTIYFGEGSWLTVV.

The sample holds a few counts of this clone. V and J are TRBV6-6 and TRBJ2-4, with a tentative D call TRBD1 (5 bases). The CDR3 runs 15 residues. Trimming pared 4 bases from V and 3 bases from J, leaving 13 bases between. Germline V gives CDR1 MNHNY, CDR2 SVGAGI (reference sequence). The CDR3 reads CASSSGQVNKNIQYF. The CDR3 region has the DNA TGTGCCAGCAGTTCCGGACAAGTCAACAAAAACATTCAGTACTTC.